The rows below give T cell receptor beta chains drawn from one sample of a study of T cell clones after liver transplantation. Produced via immunoSEQ multiplex PCR; TCRdb's table is partial and in-frame only. This sample has 35,000 to 45,000 clones; 86% occur once, and the top ten carry almost 2.5%. Here the sequenced sample was CD4+ T cells from blood, taken 24 months after liver transplant. The receptor source for this set is a human patient who received a liver transplant. Some T cells may be supplied by the graft donor. Both conserved end residues are part of each CDR3. Each record gives: J gene, D gene, V gene, CDR3 DNA, CDR3 protein. D genes are given only for firm matches.

>TRBJ1-6|-|TRBV13
TGTGCCAGCAGCCTTTCTTCAGGGGCCGCGGTGACCCTCCACTTT
CASSLSSGAAVTLHF
>TRBJ1-2|-|TRBV7-9
TGTGCCAGCAGGGGAAACCAGGACAATGGCTACACCTTC
CASRGNQDNGYTF
>TRBJ2-3|-|TRBV5-1
TGCGCCAGCAGCATAGTGGCGGGGAAGAGCACAGATACGCAGTATTTT
CASSIVAGKSTDTQYF
>TRBJ2-1|TRBD1|TRBV18
TGTGCCAGCTCCAAGGACAGGTCGAGCTCCTACAATGAGCAGTTCTTC
CASSKDRSSSYNEQFF
>TRBJ2-3|-|TRBV14
TGTGCCAGCAGCCCGATTGAGGTTTCTGGCACAGATACGCAGTATTTT
CASSPIEVSGTDTQYF
>TRBJ2-1|-|TRBV7-2
TGTGCCAGCAGCTTTTTCGGTATCGATGAGCAGTTCTTC
CASSFFGIDEQFF
>TRBJ2-3|-|TRBV4-2
TGTGCCAGCAGCCAAGAAGGTAGCGGAAGCACAGATACGCAGTATTTT
CASSQEGSGSTDTQYF
>TRBJ2-3|-|TRBV13
TGTGCCAGCAGCCTCCGGGAGCTCACAGATACGCAGTATTTT
CASSLRELTDTQYF
>TRBJ2-3|-|TRBV6-6
TGTGCCAGCAGTTACAGGCTAGCTGAAGACGATACGCAGTATTTT
CASSYRLAEDDTQYF
>TRBJ1-2|-|TRBV29-1
TGCAGCGTTGAAAGGCCGACAGGATATGGCTACACCTTC
CSVERPTGYGYTF
>TRBJ1-2|TRBD1|TRBV6-6
TGTGCCAGCAGCCTCACAGGGGGCCGGGGCTACACCTTC
CASSLTGGRGYTF
>TRBJ2-7|-|TRBV27
TGTGCCAGCAGTTTTTTGGGGAACGAGCAGTACTTC
CASSFLGNEQYF
>TRBJ2-5|TRBD2|TRBV27
TGTGCCAGCAGTTTATCGGGGACTATTAAGAGCGAGACCCAGTACTTC
CASSLSGTIKSETQYF
>TRBJ2-5|-|TRBV30
TGTGCCTGGAGGGATATCAAAACCTACAGGGTAAACCAAGAGACCCAGTACTTC
CAWRDIKTYRVNQETQYF
>TRBJ1-1|-|TRBV27
TGTGCCAGCAGGTCCGATACAGGGAAAACTGAAGCTTTCTTT
CASRSDTGKTEAFF